The next 9 T cell receptor beta chains were all read from a single sample in a study of blood T cell repertoires in COVID-19. Only in-frame clones appear in the TCRdb table, and some are missing; sequencing was by immunoSEQ multiplex PCR. Among approximately 270,000 clones, 70% to 90% were seen once, and the ten largest hold around 1.8%. The sequenced sample was PBMCs or T cells enriched from blood (not recorded which). These receptors were taken from a woman aged 50 to 65 who had recovered from COVID-19.

This clone appeared a single time. The chain recombines TRBV28 with TRBJ1-6; D is ambiguous. Germline V gives CDR1 MDHEN, CDR2 SYDVKM. The CDR3 consists of 13 residues. V lost 7 bases to trimming and J lost 6 bases, with 10 bases between them. CDR3 coding DNA: TGTGCCAGCAACATCCCTAGTAATTCACCCCTCCACTTT. Protein: CASNIPSNSPLHF.

This clone is a singleton in its sample. The chain links TRBV9 to TRBJ2-1; 11 bases line up with TRBD2. CDR1 is SGDLS, CDR2 YYNGEE, per germline. Trimming at V came to 0 bases and at J to 5 bases, leaving 1 base not matched to a gene. This CDR3 is built from 15 residues. The CDR3 here is CASSVATSGNNEQFF. In DNA, the CDR3 is TGTGCCAGCAGCGTAGCGACTAGCGGGAACAATGAGCAGTTCTTC.

V is TRBV6-6 and J is TRBJ2-7; 10 bases are a match to TRBD2. CDR3 length: 17 amino acids. CDR1 MNHNY and CDR2 SVGAGI come from the germline V gene (reference sequence). V lost 5 bases, J lost 0 bases, and 10 bases stayed unmatched. The CDR3 region is CASSLYRAGGISYEQYF. The CDR3, as DNA: TGTGCCAGCAGTCTTTACCGAGCGGGAGGGATCTCCTACGAGCAGTACTTC.

The V gene is TRBV9, the J gene TRBJ2-2; D ambiguous. The germline CDR1 and CDR2 sequences are SGDLS and YYNGEE. Between the trimmed V and J ends, which lost 2 bases and 3 bases, there was a span of 11 bases. The CDR3 sequence is 15 residues long. Written as DNA, the CDR3 is TGTGCCAGCAGCGTTACGGTCGGAGACACCGGGGAGCTGTTTTTT. It yields the protein CASSVTVGDTGELFF.

This clone occurred a few times. The CDR3 sequence: CASNSGQGRGNSPLHF. The CDR3 nucleotides read TGTGCCAGCAATTCCGGACAGGGTAGGGGTAATTCACCCCTCCACTTT. The genes are TRBV27 and TRBJ1-6; 8 nucleotides match TRBD1. V shed 7 bases and J 6 bases; nucleotides not matched to a gene: 11. Germline loops: CDR1 MNHEY, CDR2 SMNVEV (reference sequence). The length of the CDR3 is 16 residues.

This rearrangement joins TRBV19 to TRBJ2-1; 8 bases agree with TRBD1. Germline CDR1 reads LNHDA; CDR2 reads SQIVND (reference sequence). Trimming cost V 4 bases and J 7 bases; bases outside gene matches: 12. The CDR3 spans 16 residues. CDR3 loop: CASSSNRGVGLNEQFF. In DNA, the CDR3 is TGTGCCAGTAGTAGTAACAGGGGGGTAGGGTTGAATGAGCAGTTCTTC.

This chain links TRBV5-1 with TRBJ2-7; TRBD1 aligns across 9 bases. J lost 6 bases, V lost 3 bases, and 7 bases had no gene match. The germline CDR1 and CDR2 sequences are SGHRS and YFSETQ. The CDR3 totals 14 residues. CDR3 loop: CASSSGTGTREQYF. CDR3 coding DNA: TGCGCCAGCAGCTCCGGGACAGGGACTCGCGAGCAGTACTTC.

This clone has only one observation. V usage is TRBV5-1 and J usage is TRBJ2-5; weak D call: TRBD1 (5 bases). The V end lost 4 bases, the J end lost 5 bases, and 15 bases lay between the germline ends. Germline CDR1 reads SGHRS; CDR2 reads YFSETQ. This CDR3 comprises 14 residues. The CDR3 spells CASSAARADETQYF. The CDR3 DNA reads TGCGCCAGCAGCGCCGCCAGGGCGGACGAGACCCAGTACTTC.

V is TRBV27 and J is TRBJ1-1; possibly TRBD1 for D (6 bases). Per the germline V gene, CDR1 is MNHEY and CDR2 is SMNVEV (reference sequence). V was pared by 10 bases and J by 1 base, with 19 bases between. The CDR3 sequence is 15 residues long. The CDR3 sequence is CATINWGGRNTEAFF. Written as DNA, the CDR3 is TGTGCCACCATTAACTGGGGGGGCCGGAACACTGAAGCTTTCTTT.